The subject of this entry is one T cell receptor (beta chain). Its antigen is currently not known. Base-call qualities are not available, and no considerably larger clone is one nucleotide away. For TCRbeta CDR3 sequencing, genomic DNA from the sorted cells was extracted using the QIAGEN DNeasy Blood and Tissue Kit. High-throughput TCRbeta CDR3 sequencing was carried out commercially through immunoSEQ, with PCR amplification with bias correction and internal controls included. The original methods were these. Unique productive TCRbeta sequences were defined by CDR3 nucleotide sequence where primers matched, otherwise by CDR3 amino acid sequence with Vbeta and Jbeta genes. Sorting error was corrected by removing sequences shared between sorted populations at a frequency ratio of 2:1 or less, and the remaining shared sequences were assigned to the higher population. A sequence was defined as donor-reactive if the sequence was expanded at least 5-fold in CFSE-low cells compared with unstimulated cells and had a frequency of at least 0.01% in CFSE-low cells. Repertoire divergence was quantified by Jensen-Shannon divergence calculated from the top 100 TCRbeta sequences ranked by frequency. When a sample had multiple sequencing runs, each run was corrected for sorting error separately and the runs were then pooled. TCRdb retrieved this table from immuneACCESS and kept in-frame rearrangements only. Not all clones are present; in checked studies, unresolved V genes account for under half, and no reason is known for the remainder. Clone size and V and J calls were adopted from that table, with D and trimming inferred from the DNA. In all, the sample holds 200,000 to 300,000 clones, and 84% of those were seen once. The ten largest clones take up around 0.61% of the sample.

Thawed PBMCs were FACS-sorted into unstimulated Tregs (CD4+CD25+CD127-), CD4+ non-Tregs (CD4+CD25-), CD4 cells and CD8 cells. Blood from healthy controls was obtained either as purchased buffy coats or from healthy volunteers. Healthy control blood was processed to PBMCs with a Ficoll density gradient and then cryopreserved, whereas patient PBMCs were collected both before and after transplant. From the germline V gene, CDR1 is MRHNA and CDR2 is SNTAGT. The CDR3 sequence holds 13 residues, the cysteine and phenylalanine included. Of all the DNA, just the CDR3 is kept, 39 bases in frame from base 1. V is reduced by 4 bases and J by 2 bases, leaving a spacing of 8 bases between them. The sample comes from a study of Tregs in tolerant kidney transplant recipients (dated by TCRdb to between 2018 and 2020). For the wider study: The study applied TCRbeta sequencing to find donor-specific regulatory T cells before combined kidney and bone marrow transplantation and then followed those same cells after transplant. TCRbeta repertoire sequencing was used in 3 healthy controls to compare several methods for expanding Tregs specific for an allogeneic donor.

Here is what the overall study found, with its caveats: Biological reproducibility was not directly addressed, though technical replication error appeared minimal. Expanding Tregs with activated donor B cells appeared to identify the most biologically relevant and donor-specific TCRbeta repertoire. Because the study included only a small number of patients, the results must be confirmed in larger populations and under other immunosuppression protocols.

Here the chain combines TRBV6-4 and TRBJ1-1, with no reliable assignment of the D segment. Material: CD4+ T cells from blood. This TCR was sampled from a human donor in good health. The bases read TGTGCCAGCAGTGTAGATGGTAACACTGAAGCTTTCTTT. It codes for CASSVDGNTEAFF.